This passage covers 11 T cell receptor beta chains from one sample sequenced in a study of Siglec-9 on CD8 T cells in melanoma. Clones were sequenced by immunoSEQ multiplex PCR, and TCRdb holds only the in-frame ones, with some missing. The repertoire includes more than 30,000 clones, more than 65% of them detected once, and less than 2% sits in the top ten. Input material: Siglec-9- CD8+ T cells sorted from blood. The receptors were sampled from a human donor in good health.

The chain combines TRBV6-5 with TRBJ1-5; D perhaps matches TRBD1 (5 bases). This CDR3 has 15 residues. The V gene lost 5 bases and the J gene lost 4 bases, with 15 bases spanning the gap. The germline V gene encodes CDR1 MNHEY and CDR2 SVGAGI. The CDR3 is CASSPGGEGNQPQHF. CDR3 nucleotides: TGTGCCAGCAGTCCCGGAGGGGAAGGGAATCAGCCCCAGCATTTT.

The CDR3 DNA sequence: TGTGCCGGCACCACTTGGGGGAACACTGAAGCTTTCTTT. Its protein is CAGTTWGNTEAFF. This chain uses TRBV28 with TRBJ1-1; D not certain. The germline gives CDR1 MDHEN, CDR2 SYDVKM. Trimming stripped 11 bases from V and 1 base from J, with 14 bases between. CDR3 length: 13 residues.

The rearrangement joins TRBV13 to TRBJ1-5; D is undetermined. The CDR3 length is 14 residues. V was pared by 0 bases and J by 5 bases, with 8 bases between. The germline CDR1 and CDR2 sequences are PRHDT and FYEKMQ (reference sequence). The CDR3 sequence: CASSLGGDDQPQHF. DNA for the CDR3: TGTGCCAGCAGCTTAGGCGGCGATGATCAGCCCCAGCATTTT.

CDR3 protein: CASSYGELAYEQYF. CDR3 DNA sequence: TGTGCCAGCAGTTACGGAGAGTTGGCCTACGAGCAGTACTTC. This rearrangement joins TRBV6-5 to TRBJ2-7; no clear D. Trimming removed 2 bases at V and 2 bases at J, with 10 bases between. The germline CDR1 and CDR2 sequences are MNHEY and SVGAGI. The CDR3 covers 14 residues.

The V gene is TRBV28, the J gene TRBJ2-7; D is possibly TRBD1 or TRBD2 (5 bases each). Germline values: CDR1 MDHEN, CDR2 SYDVKM. The CDR3 spans 14 residues. V lost 6 bases to trimming and J lost 2 bases, with 14 bases between them. The CDR3 DNA sequence: TGTGCCAGCAGGCCCCCAGAGGGGACCTACGAGCAGTACTTC. Amino acids: CASRPPEGTYEQYF.

About this clone: Within the sample, other DNA sequences also encode this same CDR3. The rearrangement links TRBV7-6 to TRBJ2-7, with no clear D. Trimming pared 1 base from V and 1 base from J, leaving 8 bases between. The CDR3 is 14 amino acids. Germline lookup yields CDR1 SGHVS and CDR2 FNYEAQ. CDR3 loop: CASSLGGGSYEQYF. The CDR3, as DNA: TGTGCCAGCAGCTTAGGTGGCGGATCCTACGAGCAGTACTTC.

The V and J genes are TRBV9 and TRBJ2-7; D possibly corresponds to TRBD1 (6 bases). Germline CDR1 and CDR2: SGDLS and YYNGEE. Trimming took 0 bases from V and 2 from J, leaving 9 bases between them. This CDR3 contains 14 residues. In nucleotides, the CDR3 is TGTGCCAGCAGCGTAGGGGGGACACCCTACGAGCAGTACTTC. This sequence encodes CASSVGGTPYEQYF.

This chain links TRBV28 with TRBJ2-1; TRBD1 agrees at 10 bases. Looked up from germline, CDR1 is MDHEN and CDR2 is SYDVKM. There are 14 residues in the CDR3. V was clipped by 6 bases and J by 8 bases; unmatched bases: 7. CDR3 amino acids: CASSYTGTGDEQFF. CDR3 coding DNA: TGTGCCAGCAGCTATACCGGGACAGGGGATGAGCAGTTCTTC.

This clone is a singleton in its sample. The chain combines TRBV7-9 with TRBJ1-5, with D maybe TRBD1 (6 bases). The CDR3 spans 16 residues. Trimming removed 5 bases from V and 0 bases from J, with 14 bases in between. The V gene's germline CDR1 is SEHNR and CDR2 FQNEAQ (reference sequence). Written as DNA, the CDR3 is TGTGCCAGCAGCGACGGGACACCATATAGCAATCAGCCCCAGCATTTT. This encodes CASSDGTPYSNQPQHF.

This sequence joins TRBV28 and TRBJ1-5, with D unclear. There are 15 residues in the CDR3. The germline gives CDR1 MDHEN, CDR2 SYDVKM. V lost 8 bases and J 0 bases, leaving 14 bases between the germline ends. CDR3 region: CASSSTPYSNQPQHF. Here the CDR3 DNA reads TGTGCCAGCTCGTCGACACCGTATAGCAATCAGCCCCAGCATTTT.

The J gene is TRBJ1-1, the V gene TRBV6-6, with unresolved D. Germline V gene lookup returns CDR1 MNHNY and CDR2 SVGAGI (reference sequence). V gave up 5 bases and J gave up 3 bases, with 4 bases separating them. This CDR3 has 11 residues. The DNA for the CDR3 is TGTGCCAGCAGTAGAGACACTGAAGCTTTCTTT. Translation gives CASSRDTEAFF.